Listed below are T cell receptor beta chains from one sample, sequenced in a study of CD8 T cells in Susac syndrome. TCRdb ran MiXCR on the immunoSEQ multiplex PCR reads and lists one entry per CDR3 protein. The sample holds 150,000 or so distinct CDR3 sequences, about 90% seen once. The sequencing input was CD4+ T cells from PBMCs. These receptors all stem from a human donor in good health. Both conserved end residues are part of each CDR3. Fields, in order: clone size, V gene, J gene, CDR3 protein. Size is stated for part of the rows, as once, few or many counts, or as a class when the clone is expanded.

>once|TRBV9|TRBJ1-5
CASSVDGGQPQHF
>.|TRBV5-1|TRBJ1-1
CASTRGTMNTEAFF
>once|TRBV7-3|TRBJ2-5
CASSFPTGGTRETQYF
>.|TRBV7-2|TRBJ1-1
CASSIGPLGNTEAFF
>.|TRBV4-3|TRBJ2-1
CASSQDRLAVYNEQFF
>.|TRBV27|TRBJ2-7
CASSKRTGGAYEQYF
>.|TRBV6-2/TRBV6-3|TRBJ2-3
CASTPHGGGGTDTQYF
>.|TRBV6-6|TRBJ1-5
CAGRDSLNQPQHF
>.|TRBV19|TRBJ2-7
CASSLRDSLYEQYF
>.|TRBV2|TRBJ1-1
CASSELGTANTEAFF
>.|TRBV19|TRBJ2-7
CASSNLRDRGIYEQYF